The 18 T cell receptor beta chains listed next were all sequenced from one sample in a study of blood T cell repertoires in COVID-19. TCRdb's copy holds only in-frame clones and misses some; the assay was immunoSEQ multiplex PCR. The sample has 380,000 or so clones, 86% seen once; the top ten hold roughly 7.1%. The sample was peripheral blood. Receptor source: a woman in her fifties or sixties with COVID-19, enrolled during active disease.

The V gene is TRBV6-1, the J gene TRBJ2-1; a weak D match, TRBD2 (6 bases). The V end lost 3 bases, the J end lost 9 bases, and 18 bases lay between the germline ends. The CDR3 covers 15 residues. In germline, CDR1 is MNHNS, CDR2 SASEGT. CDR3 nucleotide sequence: TGTGCCAGCAGTGAGCCGGGCCGGGGGACCGGTGAGCAGTTCTTC. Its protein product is CASSEPGRGTGEQFF.

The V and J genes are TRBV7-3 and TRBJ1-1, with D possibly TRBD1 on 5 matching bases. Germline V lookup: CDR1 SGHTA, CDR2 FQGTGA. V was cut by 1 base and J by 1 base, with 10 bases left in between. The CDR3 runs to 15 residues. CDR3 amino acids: CASSLISGGNTEAFF. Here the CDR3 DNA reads TGTGCCAGCAGCTTAATTTCGGGGGGGAACACTGAAGCTTTCTTT.

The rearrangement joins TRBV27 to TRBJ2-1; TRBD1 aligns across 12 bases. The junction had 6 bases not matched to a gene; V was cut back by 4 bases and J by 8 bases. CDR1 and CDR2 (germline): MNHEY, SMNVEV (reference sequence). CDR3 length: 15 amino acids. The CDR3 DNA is TGTGCCAGCAGTTCCTGGGACAGGGGGCAGGATGAGCAGTTCTTC. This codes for CASSSWDRGQDEQFF.

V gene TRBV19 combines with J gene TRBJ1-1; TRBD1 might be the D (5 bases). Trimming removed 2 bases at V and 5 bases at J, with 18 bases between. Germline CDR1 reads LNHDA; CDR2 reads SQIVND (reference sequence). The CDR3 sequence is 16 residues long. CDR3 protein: CASSILAGYETTEAFF. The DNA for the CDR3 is TGTGCCAGTAGTATATTGGCAGGGTACGAAACAACTGAAGCTTTCTTT.

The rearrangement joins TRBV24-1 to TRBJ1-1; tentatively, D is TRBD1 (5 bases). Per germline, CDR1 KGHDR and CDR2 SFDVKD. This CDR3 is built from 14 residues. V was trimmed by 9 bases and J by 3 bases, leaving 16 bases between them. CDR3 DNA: TGTGCCACCCTCGGGGGTCGTCAGCACACTGAAGCTTTCTTT. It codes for CATLGGRQHTEAFF.

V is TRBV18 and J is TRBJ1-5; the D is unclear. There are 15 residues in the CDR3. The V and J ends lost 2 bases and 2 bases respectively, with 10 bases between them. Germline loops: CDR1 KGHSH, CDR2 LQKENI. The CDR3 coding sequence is TGTGCCAGCTCACCAGGTGGGCAAGGCAATCAGCCCCAGCATTTT. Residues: CASSPGGQGNQPQHF.

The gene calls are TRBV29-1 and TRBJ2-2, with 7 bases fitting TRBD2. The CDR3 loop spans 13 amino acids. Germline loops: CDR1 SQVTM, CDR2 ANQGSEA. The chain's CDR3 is CSATGGTTGELFF. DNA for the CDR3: TGCAGTGCTACGGGGGGAACCACCGGGGAGCTGTTTTTT.

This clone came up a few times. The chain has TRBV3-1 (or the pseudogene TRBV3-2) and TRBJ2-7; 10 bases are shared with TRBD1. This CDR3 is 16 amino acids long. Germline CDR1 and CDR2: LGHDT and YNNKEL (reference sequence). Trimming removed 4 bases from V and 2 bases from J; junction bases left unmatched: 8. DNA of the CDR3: TGTGCCAGCAGCCGAAAAGGGACAGGGGATCCCTACGAGCAGTACTTC. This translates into CASSRKGTGDPYEQYF.

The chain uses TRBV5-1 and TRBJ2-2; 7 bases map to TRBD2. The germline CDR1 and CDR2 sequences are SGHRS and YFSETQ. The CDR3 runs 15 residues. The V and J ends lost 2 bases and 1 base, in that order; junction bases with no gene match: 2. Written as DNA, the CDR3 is TGCGCCAGCAGCTTCGGCGGGGGGAACACCGGGGAGCTGTTTTTT. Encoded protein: CASSFGGGNTGELFF.

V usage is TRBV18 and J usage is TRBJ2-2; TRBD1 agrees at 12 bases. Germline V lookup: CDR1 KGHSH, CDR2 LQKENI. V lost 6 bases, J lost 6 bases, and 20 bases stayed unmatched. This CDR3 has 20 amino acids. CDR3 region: CASSDITGTGGALSAGELFF. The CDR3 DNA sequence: TGTGCCAGCTCGGACATCACGGGGACAGGGGGCGCACTGTCCGCCGGGGAGCTGTTTTTT. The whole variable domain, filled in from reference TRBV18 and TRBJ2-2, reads NAGVMQNPRHLVRRRGQEARLRCSPMKGHSHVYWYRQLPEEGLKFMVYLQKENIIDESGMPKERFSAEFPKEGPSILRIQQVVRGDSAAYFCASSDITGTGGALSAGELFFGEGSRLTVL.

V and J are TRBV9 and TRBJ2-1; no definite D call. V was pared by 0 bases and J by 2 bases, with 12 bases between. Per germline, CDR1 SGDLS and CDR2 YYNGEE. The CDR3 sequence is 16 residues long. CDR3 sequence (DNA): TGTGCCAGCAGCGTAGGAGAGGCGATAACCTACAATGAGCAGTTCTTC. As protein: CASSVGEAITYNEQFF.

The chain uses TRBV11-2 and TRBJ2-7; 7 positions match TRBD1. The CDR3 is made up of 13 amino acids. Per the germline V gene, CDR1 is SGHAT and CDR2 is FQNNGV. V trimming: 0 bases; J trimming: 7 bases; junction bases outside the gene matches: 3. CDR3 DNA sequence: TGTGCCAGCAGCTTAGAGACAGGGAGTGAGCAGTACTTC. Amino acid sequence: CASSLETGSEQYF.

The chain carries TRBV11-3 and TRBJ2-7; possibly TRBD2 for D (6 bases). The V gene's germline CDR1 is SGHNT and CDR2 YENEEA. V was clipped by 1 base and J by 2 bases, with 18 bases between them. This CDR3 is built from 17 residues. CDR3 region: CASSLVRMAGQAYEQYF. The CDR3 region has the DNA TGTGCCAGCAGCTTAGTGAGGATGGCGGGGCAGGCCTACGAGCAGTACTTC.

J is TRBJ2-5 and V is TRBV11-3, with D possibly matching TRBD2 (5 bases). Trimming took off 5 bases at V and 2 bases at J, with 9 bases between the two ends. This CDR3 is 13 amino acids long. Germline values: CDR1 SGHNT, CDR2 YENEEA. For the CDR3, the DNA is TGTGCCAGCAGCCGAGCGGAGCAAGAGACCCAGTACTTC. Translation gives CASSRAEQETQYF.

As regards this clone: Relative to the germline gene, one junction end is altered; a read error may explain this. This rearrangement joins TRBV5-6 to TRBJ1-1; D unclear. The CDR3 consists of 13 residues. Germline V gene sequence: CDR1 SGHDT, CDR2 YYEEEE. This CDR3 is CASSLGGGTEAFF. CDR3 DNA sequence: TGTGCCAGCAGTTTGGGAGGAGGGACTGAAGCTTTCTTT.

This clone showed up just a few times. CDR3 residues: CASSYGGTGKGETQYF. The CDR3 DNA reads TGTGCCAGCAGTTACGGCGGGACAGGGAAGGGGGAGACCCAGTACTTC. V usage is TRBV6-5 and J usage is TRBJ2-5; TRBD1 agrees at 9 bases. In germline, CDR1 is MNHEY, CDR2 SVGAGI. The CDR3 is made up of 16 amino acids. The junction had 9 bases not matched to a gene; V was cut back by 2 bases and J by 5 bases.

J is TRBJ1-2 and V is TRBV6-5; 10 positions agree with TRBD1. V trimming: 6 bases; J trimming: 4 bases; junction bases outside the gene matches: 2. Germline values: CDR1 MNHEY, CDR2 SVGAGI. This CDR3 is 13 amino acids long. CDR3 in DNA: TGTGCCAGCAGCTGGGACAGGGGCTATGGCTACACCTTC. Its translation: CASSWDRGYGYTF.

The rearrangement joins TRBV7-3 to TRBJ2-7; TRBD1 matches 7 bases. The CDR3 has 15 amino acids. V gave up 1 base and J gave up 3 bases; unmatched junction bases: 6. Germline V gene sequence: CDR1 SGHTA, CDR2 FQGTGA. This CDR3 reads CASSLMVGQFYEQYF. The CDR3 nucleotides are TGTGCCAGCAGCTTAATGGTGGGACAGTTCTACGAGCAGTACTTC.